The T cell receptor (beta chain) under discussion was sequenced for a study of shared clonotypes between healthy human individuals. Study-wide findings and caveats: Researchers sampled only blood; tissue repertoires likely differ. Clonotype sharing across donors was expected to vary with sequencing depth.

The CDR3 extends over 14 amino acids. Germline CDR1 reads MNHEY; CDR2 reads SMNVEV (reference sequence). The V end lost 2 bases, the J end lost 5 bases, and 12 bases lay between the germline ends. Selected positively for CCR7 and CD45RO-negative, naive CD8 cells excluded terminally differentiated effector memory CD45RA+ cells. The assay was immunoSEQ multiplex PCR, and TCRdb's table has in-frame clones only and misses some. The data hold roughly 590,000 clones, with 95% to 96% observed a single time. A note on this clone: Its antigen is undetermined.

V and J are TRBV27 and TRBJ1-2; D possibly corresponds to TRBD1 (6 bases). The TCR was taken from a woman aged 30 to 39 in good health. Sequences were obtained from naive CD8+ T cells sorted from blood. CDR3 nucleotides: TGTGCCAGCAGTTTAAGGTCAGGGGTGTATGGCTACACCTTC. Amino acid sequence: CASSLRSGVYGYTF.